Presented here are 6 T cell receptor beta chains from one specimen sequenced in a study of T cell responses to AZD1222 COVID-19 vaccine. The method was immunoSEQ multiplex PCR; TCRdb's version includes in-frame clones alone and lacks a portion of them. In the table there are approximately 120,000 clones, around 93% of which are singletons. The source material was peripheral blood, sampled on day 0 of AZD1222 vaccination. The receptors come from an adult in good health.

The chain uses TRBV5-1 and TRBJ2-1; no firm D call. V dropped 0 bases and J dropped 9 bases, with 10 bases sitting between them. Germline CDR1 SGHRS, CDR2 YFSETQ. This CDR3 has 13 amino acids. The CDR3 region has the DNA TGCGCCAGCAGCTTGGGGTATTCAGGTGAGCAGTTCTTC. Translating gives CASSLGYSGEQFF.

This chain uses TRBV6-1 with TRBJ2-7; 10 bases are a match to TRBD2. With 1 base clipped from V and 6 bases from J, the junction kept 9 bases outside the gene matches. The CDR3 consists of 16 residues. Germline-derived CDR1 and CDR2 are MNHNS and SASEGT. The CDR3 here is CASSEVSQREGFEQYF. The CDR3 DNA follows: TGTGCCAGCAGTGAAGTATCCCAGCGGGAGGGATTCGAGCAGTACTTC.

This chain uses TRBV19 with TRBJ1-1; D perhaps matches TRBD1 (5 bases). Trimming took off 1 base at V and 1 base at J, with 7 bases between the two ends. Germline CDR1 is LNHDA and CDR2 is SQIVND (reference sequence). The CDR3 has 14 residues. The CDR3 nucleotides are TGTGCCAGTAGTATAGTGGGACGGAACACTGAAGCTTTCTTT. It codes for CASSIVGRNTEAFF.

V usage is TRBV7-9 and J usage is TRBJ1-1; D is undetermined. CDR3 size: 14 residues. V was cut by 6 bases and J by 1 base, with 12 bases left in between. CDR1 SEHNR and CDR2 FQNEAQ come from the germline V gene (reference sequence). This CDR3 reads CASRQLWENTEAFF. CDR3 DNA: TGTGCCAGCAGACAACTCTGGGAGAACACTGAAGCTTTCTTT.

The chain links TRBV6-1 to TRBJ2-1, with a tentative D call TRBD2 (6 bases). The CDR3 is 14 amino acids. The germline V gene encodes CDR1 MNHNS and CDR2 SASEGT. V dropped 8 bases and J dropped 0 bases, with 11 bases sitting between them. CDR3 bases: TGTGCCAGCGGTGGACTAAGCTCCTACAATGAGCAGTTCTTC. Translating gives CASGGLSSYNEQFF.

The chain carries TRBV7-9 and TRBJ1-6; D perhaps matches TRBD1 (5 bases). The V end lost 6 bases, the J end lost 3 bases, and 15 bases lay between the germline ends. The germline V gene encodes CDR1 SEHNR and CDR2 FQNEAQ (reference sequence). The CDR3 has 16 amino acids. CDR3 DNA sequence: TGTGCCAGCAGACCCAGTGGGGGTAGCTATAATTCACCCCTCCACTTT. Protein product: CASRPSGGSYNSPLHF.